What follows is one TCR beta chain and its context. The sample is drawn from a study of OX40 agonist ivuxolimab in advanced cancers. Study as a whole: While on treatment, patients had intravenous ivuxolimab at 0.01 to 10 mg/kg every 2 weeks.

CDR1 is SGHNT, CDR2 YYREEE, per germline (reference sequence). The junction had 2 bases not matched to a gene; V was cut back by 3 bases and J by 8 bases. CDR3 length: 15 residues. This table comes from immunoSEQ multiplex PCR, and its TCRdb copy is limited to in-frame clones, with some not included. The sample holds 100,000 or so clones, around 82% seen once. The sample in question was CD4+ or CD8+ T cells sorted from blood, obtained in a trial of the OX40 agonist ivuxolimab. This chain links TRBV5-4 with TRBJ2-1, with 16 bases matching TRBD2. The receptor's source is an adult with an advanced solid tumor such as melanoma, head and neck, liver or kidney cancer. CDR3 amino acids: CASSSGTSGRDEQFF. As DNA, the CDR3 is TGTGCCAGCAGCTCCGGGACTAGCGGGAGGGATGAGCAGTTCTTC.